These T cell receptor beta chains were read from a single sample in a study of immune evolution from preneoplasia to lung adenocarcinoma. Method: immunoSEQ multiplex PCR; TCRdb's copy keeps in-frame clones and lacks some. The profile covers 20,000 to 25,000 clones, with approximately 75% appearing a single time and 4.5% to 7% taken by the ten largest. Specimen: FFPE invasive lung adenocarcinoma tissue. These receptors came from a person aged 55-75 years with lung adenocarcinoma. CDR3s include the opening cysteine and the closing phenylalanine or tryptophan. A D gene is named only where the DNA matches it firmly. Part of the rows lack a size; the others show once, few, many or a class for expanded clones.

D: NA; J: TRBJ1-1; size: NA; V: TRBV10-2; CDR3: CASSVSRTVNTEAFF; DNA: TGCGCCAGCAGTGTTTCCAGGACAGTAAACACTGAAGCTTTCTTT
D: NA; J: TRBJ1-2; size: medium-sized; V: TRBV6-6; CDR3: CASSGGSWGGYTF; DNA: TGTGCCAGCAGTGGGGGAAGTTGGGGTGGCTACACCTTC
D: NA; J: TRBJ2-2; size: NA; V: TRBV2; CDR3: CASRTRTGELFF; DNA: TGTGCCAGCAGAACGCGAACCGGGGAGCTGTTTTTT
D: TRBD2; J: TRBJ2-7; size: NA; V: TRBV2; CDR3: CASNPSGSYEQYF; DNA: TGTGCCAGCAATCCTAGCGGTTCCTACGAGCAGTACTTC
D: TRBD2; J: TRBJ2-5; size: NA; V: TRBV25-1; CDR3: CASSEGTSGQETQYF; DNA: TGTGCCAGCAGTGAGGGGACTAGCGGCCAAGAGACCCAGTACTTC
D: TRBD2; J: TRBJ2-7; size: NA; V: TRBV7-2; CDR3: CASSLSLAGNLYEQYF; DNA: TGTGCCAGCAGCTTAAGTTTAGCGGGAAATCTCTACGAGCAGTACTTC
D: TRBD1; J: TRBJ1-2; size: NA; V: TRBV7-8; CDR3: CASIRGTAGGYTF; DNA: TGTGCCAGCATCAGAGGGACAGCGGGGGGCTACACCTTC
D: NA; J: TRBJ1-5; size: NA; V: TRBV4-2; CDR3: CASSQGGASGQPQHF; DNA: TGTGCCAGCAGCCAAGGGGGGGCGAGTGGTCAGCCCCAGCATTTT
D: TRBD1; J: TRBJ2-7; size: NA; V: TRBV10-3; CDR3: CAISETGGYEQYF; DNA: TGTGCCATCAGCGAGACAGGGGGCTACGAGCAGTACTTC
D: TRBD1; J: TRBJ2-7; size: few; V: TRBV28; CDR3: CASTFQGVGEQYF; DNA: TGTGCCAGCACCTTCCAGGGGGTAGGGGAGCAGTACTTC
D: NA; J: TRBJ1-2; size: once; V: TRBV28; CDR3: CASSLATTRDGYTF; DNA: TGTGCCAGCAGTTTAGCCACAACCCGGGATGGCTACACCTTC
D: NA; J: TRBJ2-1; size: NA; V: TRBV7-9; CDR3: CASSPINEQFF; DNA: TGTGCCAGCAGCCCAATCAATGAGCAGTTCTTC
D: NA; J: TRBJ2-5; size: NA; V: TRBV5-1; CDR3: CASSVVPETQYF; DNA: TGCGCCAGCAGCGTGGTACCAGAGACCCAGTACTTC
D: NA; J: TRBJ1-1; size: NA; V: TRBV5-4; CDR3: CASSGGGATPTEAFF; DNA: TGTGCCAGCAGCGGCGGAGGGGCGACTCCCACTGAAGCTTTCTTT
D: NA; J: TRBJ1-5; size: NA; V: TRBV10-3; CDR3: CAISDSNQPQHF; DNA: TGTGCCATCAGTGATAGCAATCAGCCCCAGCATTTT
D: NA; J: TRBJ1-1; size: NA; V: TRBV5-1; CDR3: CASSLVAGTNTEAFF; DNA: TGCGCCAGCAGCTTGGTTGCGGGGACGAACACTGAAGCTTTCTTT
D: NA; J: TRBJ1-1; size: once; V: TRBV2; CDR3: CASSPGRMNTEAFF; DNA: TGTGCCAGCAGCCCGGGACGGATGAACACTGAAGCTTTCTTT
D: NA; J: TRBJ1-5; size: NA; V: TRBV5-1; CDR3: CASSLEGRQPQHF; DNA: TGCGCCAGCAGCTTGGAAGGGAGACAGCCCCAGCATTTT
D: TRBD2; J: TRBJ2-7; size: few; V: TRBV11-2; CDR3: CASSFGTSGRAREQYF; DNA: TGTGCCAGCAGCTTTGGGACTAGCGGGAGGGCCCGGGAGCAGTACTTC
D: NA; J: TRBJ2-2; size: few; V: TRBV4-2; CDR3: CASSHIYGGPGELFF; DNA: TGTGCCAGCAGCCACATATACGGGGGTCCCGGGGAGCTGTTTTTT
D: NA; J: TRBJ1-1; size: once; V: TRBV28; CDR3: CASSSGYTEAFF; DNA: TGTGCCAGCAGTTCCGGCTACACTGAAGCTTTCTTT
D: NA; J: TRBJ2-6; size: NA; V: TRBV4-2; CDR3: CASSQGESSGANVLTF; DNA: TGTGCCAGCAGCCAAGGAGAGAGCTCTGGGGCCAACGTCCTGACTTTC